The clone carrying this T cell receptor beta chain showed up just a few times. The antigen remains unidentified. This sample was taken from a study of quantifying T cell responses using KT2 cells. For the study at large: Reverse transcription used primers in the TCR alpha and beta constant regions.

Study findings and constraints: Even the lowest spike-in, about one KT2 cell per 100,000 PBMC, yielded detectable KT2 sequences.

The cDNA 3' end received a ligated oligonucleotide with a UMI. First-round PCR used three to five cycles and beta primers RC1.1 and RC1.2 covering TRBC1 and TRBC2. TCRdb re-derived calls from the UMI-ligation and nested PCR reads in MiXCR, one entry per CDR3 protein. The data show tens of thousands of distinct CDR3 sequences, around 10% seen once. Trimming removed 2 bases at V and 4 bases at J, with 14 bases between. The CDR3 is 16 amino acids. Germline-derived CDR1 and CDR2 are SGHTA and FQGNSA. The sample is PBMC spiked with counted cells of clone KT2. A range of KT2-to-PBMC ratios was made using fixed PBMC numbers.

The sample was PBMCs spiked with cells of the T cell clone KT2. This TCR was sampled from a human donor. The rearrangement links TRBV7-2 to TRBJ2-2; D might be TRBD2 (6 bases). CDR3 loop: CASSLRTTSSTGELFF. In DNA form, the CDR3 reads TGTGCCAGCAGCTTAAGAACCACTAGCAGCACCGGGGAGCTGTTTTTT.